The 32 T cell receptor beta chains presented below share a single source sample, sequenced in a study of cytomegalovirus exposure and HLA in healthy donors. Researchers ran the PCR with 60 Vbeta and 13 Jbeta primers. Repertoires were generated with immunoSEQ multiplex PCR, while TCRdb's copy carries only in-frame clones and drops some. The sample has fewer than 250,000 clones; about 83% are singletons. Sequences were obtained from PBMCs. The receptors were gathered from a woman between 50 and 59 years old in good health and CMV-seropositive.

V usage is TRBV30 and J usage is TRBJ2-6, with D maybe TRBD1 (6 bases). This CDR3 contains 16 residues. In germline, CDR1 is GTSNPN, CDR2 SVGIG (reference sequence). V shed 3 bases and J shed 4 bases, with 16 bases lying between them. The chain's CDR3 is CAWRGAGLGGANVLTF. The CDR3 region has the DNA TGTGCCTGGAGGGGGGCAGGTCTGGGAGGGGCCAACGTCCTGACTTTC.

The rearrangement links TRBV9 to TRBJ1-4; possible D gene TRBD1, 6 bases. This CDR3 is built from 16 residues. The germline V gene has CDR1 SGDLS and CDR2 YYNGEE. The V end lost 0 bases, the J end lost 2 bases, and 11 bases lay between the germline ends. CDR3 DNA: TGTGCCAGCAGCGTAGACCAGGGGCTCACTAATGAAAAACTGTTTTTT. It specifies CASSVDQGLTNEKLFF. Supplemented by reference TRBV9 and TRBJ1-4, the full variable domain reads DSGVTQTPKHLITATGQRVTLRCSPRSGDLSVYWYQQSLDQGLQFLIQYYNGEERAKGNILERFSAQQFPDLHSELNLSSLELGDSALYFCASSVDQGLTNEKLFFGSGTQLSVL.

The chain couples TRBV11-2 to TRBJ2-5, with D perhaps TRBD1 (6 bases). Between the trimmed V and J ends, which lost 1 base and 1 base, there was a span of 13 bases. In germline, CDR1 is SGHAT, CDR2 FQNNGV. The CDR3 is 16 amino acids. Here the CDR3 reads CASSLGIQGFQETQYF. DNA of the CDR3: TGTGCCAGCAGCTTAGGGATACAGGGTTTCCAAGAGACCCAGTACTTC.

The chain is built from TRBV5-3 and TRBJ1-2; D is ambiguous. TRBV5-3 is an ORF, and what it does is uncertain. The CDR3 covers 17 residues. V was shortened by 4 bases and J by 0 bases, with 19 bases between the two germline ends. This CDR3 is CARSPPVVRDTNYGYTF. The CDR3 DNA is TGTGCCAGAAGCCCGCCGGTGGTCAGAGACACTAACTATGGCTACACCTTC.

The chain uses TRBV19 and TRBJ1-2, with unresolved D. The V end lost 5 bases, the J end lost 0 bases, and 7 bases lay between the germline ends. Germline V gene sequence: CDR1 LNHDA, CDR2 SQIVND (reference sequence). The CDR3 loop spans 13 amino acids. DNA for the CDR3: TGTGCCAGTAGTGGGAGGTCTAACTATGGCTACACCTTC. It specifies CASSGRSNYGYTF.

V usage is TRBV2 and J usage is TRBJ1-3; 8 nucleotides agree with TRBD1. The CDR3 contains 15 residues. Trimming at V came to 5 bases and at J to 0 bases, leaving 3 bases not matched to a gene. Germline V gene sequence: CDR1 SNHLY, CDR2 FYNNEI. This chain's CDR3 is CASSPDRGSGNTIYF. The CDR3 DNA reads TGTGCCAGCAGTCCAGACAGGGGCTCTGGAAACACCATATATTTT.

V gene TRBV5-1 combines with J gene TRBJ2-3; D perhaps matches TRBD2 (6 bases). The CDR3 has 14 residues. V dropped 0 bases and J dropped 5 bases, with 10 bases sitting between them. CDR1 is SGHRS, CDR2 YFSETQ, per germline. The CDR3 is CASSLGGRGDTQYF. Here the CDR3 DNA reads TGCGCCAGCAGCTTGGGAGGGCGGGGAGATACGCAGTATTTT. Supplemented by reference TRBV5-1 and TRBJ2-3, the full variable domain reads KAGVTQTPRYLIKTRGQQVTLSCSPISGHRSVSWYQQTPGQGLQFLFEYFSETQRNKGNFPGRFSGRQFSNSRSEMNVSTLELGDSALYLCASSLGGRGDTQYFGPGTRLTVL.

The chain recombines TRBV7-8 with TRBJ2-1; a possible D gene is TRBD2 (5 bases). V was cut by 5 bases and J by 6 bases, with 14 bases left in between. The CDR3 is 14 amino acids. The germline V gene encodes CDR1 SGHVS and CDR2 FQNEAQ. The CDR3 DNA reads TGTGCCAGCAGCCTCGCTTCGGACTTCAATGAGCAGTTCTTC. It specifies CASSLASDFNEQFF.

V usage is TRBV5-8 and J usage is TRBJ2-5, with 10 bases lining up with TRBD1. The assigned J gene may be wrong: the sequence end matches TRBJ2-7 better. The germline V gene has CDR1 SGHTS and CDR2 YDEGEE. The CDR3 is made up of 14 amino acids. CDR3 residues: CASSDRGVFYEQYF. Written as DNA, the CDR3 is TGTGCCAGCTCGGACAGGGGGGTGTTTTACGAGCAGTACTTC.

The chain uses TRBV25-1 and TRBJ2-7, with D possibly TRBD1 on 6 matching bases. The V and J ends lost 1 base and 3 bases respectively, with 19 bases between them. The CDR3 loop spans 17 amino acids. Germline V gene sequence: CDR1 MGHDK, CDR2 SYGVNS. The CDR3 nucleotides are TGTGCCAGCAGTGAATGCCCCGGGACACTCAACGACTACGAGCAGTACTTC. It encodes CASSECPGTLNDYEQYF.

The chain recombines TRBV18 with TRBJ1-1, with D unclear. The CDR3 is 15 residues long. V lost 2 bases to trimming and J lost 4 bases, with 14 bases between them. Germline CDR1 and CDR2: KGHSH and LQKENI. The CDR3 protein is CASSPTLSVSTEAFF. The CDR3, as DNA: TGTGCCAGCTCACCAACTCTTTCCGTGAGCACTGAAGCTTTCTTT.

The chain joins TRBV6-1 to TRBJ1-1; D unclear. V was trimmed by 8 bases and J by 3 bases, leaving 16 bases between them. This CDR3 comprises 14 residues. Germline V gene data show CDR1 as MNHNS and CDR2 as SASEGT. The CDR3 here is CASQDFIDYTEAFF. CDR3 DNA: TGTGCCAGCCAGGACTTTATCGATTACACTGAAGCTTTCTTT.

J is TRBJ2-7 and V is TRBV7-2; 9 bases agree with TRBD2. This CDR3 region has 16 residues. Germline lookup yields CDR1 SGHTA and CDR2 FQGNSA. V gave up 2 bases and J gave up 4 bases; unmatched junction bases: 9. Written as DNA, the CDR3 is TGTGCCAGCAGCTTACCGAGAGCGGGGGGCTTTTACGAGCAGTACTTC. Amino acid sequence: CASSLPRAGGFYEQYF.

The rearrangement uses TRBV30 and TRBJ1-5; D call uncertain. Trimming removed 0 bases from V and 1 base from J, with 4 bases in between. Looked up from germline, CDR1 is GTSNPN and CDR2 is SVGIG (reference sequence). The CDR3 extends over 13 amino acids. CDR3 region: CAWSVSSNQPQHF. Written as DNA, the CDR3 is TGTGCCTGGAGTGTAAGCAGCAATCAGCCCCAGCATTTT.

This clone appeared a few times. V and J are TRBV7-2 and TRBJ1-3; unclear D gene. This CDR3 contains 13 residues. Germline assignment: CDR1 SGHTA and CDR2 FQGNSA. The V and J ends lost 3 bases and 4 bases respectively, with 7 bases between them. The DNA of the CDR3 is TGTGCCAGCAGCTTTCCGACAGGAAACACCATATATTTT. Translation: CASSFPTGNTIYF.

V usage is TRBV9 and J usage is TRBJ2-3; 7 bases line up with TRBD2. CDR3 length: 15 amino acids. The germline CDR1 and CDR2 sequences are SGDLS and YYNGEE. Trimming cost V 0 bases and J 3 bases; bases outside gene matches: 4. CDR3 region: CASSVAGTKTDTQYF. The DNA for the CDR3 is TGTGCCAGCAGCGTAGCCGGGACTAAAACAGATACGCAGTATTTT. Complete variable domain (other parts from reference TRBV9 and TRBJ2-3): DSGVTQTPKHLITATGQRVTLRCSPRSGDLSVYWYQQSLDQGLQFLIQYYNGEERAKGNILERFSAQQFPDLHSELNLSSLELGDSALYFCASSVAGTKTDTQYFGPGTRLTVL.

This sequence joins TRBV5-4 and TRBJ2-7; D gene uncertain. This CDR3 is 12 amino acids long. Germline values: CDR1 SGHNT, CDR2 YYREEE (reference sequence). V lost 3 bases, J lost 4 bases, and 8 bases lay in between. CDR3 sequence reads: CASSSGAYEQYF. The CDR3 region has the DNA TGTGCCAGCAGCTCCGGAGCTTACGAGCAGTACTTC.

The genes are TRBV7-8 and TRBJ2-7; tentatively, D is TRBD1 (6 bases). The germline V gene has CDR1 SGHVS and CDR2 FQNEAQ. The CDR3 spans 15 residues. With 2 bases removed from V and 1 base from J, the gap between germline ends came to 12 bases. CDR3 bases: TGTGCCAGCAGCTTAACTGATCAGGGGTCCTACGAGCAGTACTTC. This encodes CASSLTDQGSYEQYF.

The chain combines TRBV29-1 with TRBJ2-1; TRBD2 aligns across 12 bases. Germline CDR1 and CDR2: SQVTM and ANQGSEA. The V gene end was trimmed by 3 bases and the J gene end by 2 bases; junction bases not matched to a gene: 11. The CDR3 is made up of 18 amino acids. The CDR3 nucleotides read TGCAGCGTTGAGGGGCTTACTAGCGGGGGGCCTCCCTACAATGAGCAGTTCTTC. It codes for CSVEGLTSGGPPYNEQFF.

This clone was picked up one time. The genes are TRBV7-9 and TRBJ2-3; 14 positions match TRBD2. V lost 5 bases to trimming and J lost 3 bases; unmatched junction nucleotides: 4. This CDR3 is 16 amino acids long. Germline CDR1 is SEHNR and CDR2 is FQNEAQ (reference sequence). CDR3 region: CASSIGLAGGTDTQYF. CDR3 nucleotide sequence: TGTGCCAGCAGCATCGGACTAGCGGGGGGAACAGATACGCAGTATTTT.

This chain uses TRBV7-9 with TRBJ2-7; 7 bases line up with TRBD1. The junction had 9 bases not matched to a gene; V was cut back by 4 bases and J by 3 bases. Germline V gene data show CDR1 as SEHNR and CDR2 as FQNEAQ (reference sequence). The CDR3 sequence is 15 residues long. In DNA, the CDR3 is TGTGCCAGCAGCTCCGGGACAGCGGAAATCTACGAGCAGTACTTC. As protein: CASSSGTAEIYEQYF.

The rearrangement uses TRBV7-9 and TRBJ1-5; the D gene is possibly TRBD1 (6 bases). Germline CDR1 is SEHNR and CDR2 is FQNEAQ (reference sequence). The CDR3 is made up of 13 amino acids. The V end lost 6 bases, the J end lost 7 bases, and 13 bases lay between the germline ends. The CDR3 coding sequence is TGTGCCAGCAGTTATGGACAGTGGCAGCCCCAGCATTTT. Translation: CASSYGQWQPQHF.

The chain couples TRBV29-1 to TRBJ1-1; D is unresolved. The CDR3 totals 15 residues. In germline, CDR1 is SQVTM, CDR2 ANQGSEA. V lost 7 bases, J lost 10 bases, and 28 bases lay in between. CDR3 coding DNA: TGCAGCGCTTCCCGCGGGGTAGGGCCCTTGAATTCAGCTTTCTTT. This sequence encodes CSASRGVGPLNSAFF.

This clone was picked up one time. The gene calls are TRBV10-3 and TRBJ2-7; the match to TRBD2 covers 9 bases. V lost 8 bases to trimming and J lost 6 bases; unmatched junction nucleotides: 11. Per germline, CDR1 ENHRY and CDR2 SYGVKD. The CDR3 loop spans 14 amino acids. The CDR3, as DNA: TGTGCCATCGCAGCGGGGGGAACCTTCGGCGAGCAGTACTTC. Translated: CAIAAGGTFGEQYF.

The V call is TRBV2, the J call TRBJ1-1; 8 nucleotides agree with TRBD1. CDR1 and CDR2 from the germline V gene are SNHLY and FYNNEI. The CDR3 has 16 amino acids. J was trimmed by 4 bases and V by 3 bases; bases with no gene match: 10. In nucleotides, the CDR3 is TGTGCCAGCAGTGAGTCATCAGGGGGCGGGGTCACTGAAGCTTTCTTT. This translates into CASSESSGGGVTEAFF. Full variable domain (missing parts from reference TRBV2 and TRBJ1-1): EPEVTQTPSHQVTQMGQEVILRCVPISNHLYFYWYRQILGQKVEFLVSFYNNEISEKSEIFDDQFSVERPDGSNFTLKIRSTKLEDSAMYFCASSESSGGGVTEAFFGQGTRLTVV.

This chain connects TRBV19 to TRBJ2-7; 8 bases are a match to TRBD2. The V gene end was trimmed by 5 bases and the J gene end by 4 bases; junction bases not matched to a gene: 10. The CDR3 is 15 amino acids. Germline V gives CDR1 LNHDA, CDR2 SQIVND (reference sequence). The CDR3 coding sequence is TGTGCCAGTAGTGTCCGGGGACTAGGGATATACGAGCAGTACTTC. Translation: CASSVRGLGIYEQYF.

V usage is TRBV27 and J usage is TRBJ2-3, with 10 bases identical to TRBD2. Germline V lookup: CDR1 MNHEY, CDR2 SMNVEV (reference sequence). Trimming removed 5 bases from V and 2 bases from J; junction bases left unmatched: 4. This CDR3 comprises 15 residues. CDR3 region: CASSRLAGATDTQYF. CDR3 DNA sequence: TGTGCCAGCAGTCGGCTAGCGGGGGCCACAGATACGCAGTATTTT.

V usage is TRBV19 and J usage is TRBJ1-6; possibly TRBD1 for D (6 bases). Germline V gives CDR1 LNHDA, CDR2 SQIVND (reference sequence). The germline V and J ends were trimmed by 8 bases and 10 bases, with 12 bases remaining between them. This CDR3 spans 12 amino acids. The CDR3 protein is CASSDRRSPLHF. The DNA of the CDR3 is TGTGCCAGTTCCGACAGGAGGTCACCCCTCCACTTT.

The chain couples TRBV19 to TRBJ2-1, with 11 bases identical to TRBD2. Germline CDR1 reads LNHDA; CDR2 reads SQIVND (reference sequence). There are 18 residues in the CDR3. With V trimmed by 5 bases and J by 5 bases, 14 bases remained unmatched. The CDR3 region is CASSPIRGTLAGDNEQFF. In DNA form, the CDR3 reads TGTGCCAGTAGTCCTATTAGGGGGACACTAGCGGGGGACAATGAGCAGTTCTTC.

The rearrangement joins TRBV7-2 to TRBJ2-1, with 14 bases matching TRBD2. Trimming at V came to 1 base and at J to 15 bases, leaving 2 bases not matched to a gene. CDR3 length equals 13 residues. Per the germline V gene, CDR1 is SGHTA and CDR2 is FQGNSA. The CDR3 protein is CASSLGLAGGPFF. DNA of the CDR3: TGTGCCAGCAGCTTAGGACTAGCGGGGGGGCCGTTCTTC.

This sequence joins TRBV7-9 and TRBJ2-1; the D is unclear. Germline-derived CDR1 and CDR2 are SEHNR and FQNEAQ (reference sequence). V dropped 7 bases and J dropped 6 bases, with 16 bases sitting between them. CDR3 length: 14 residues. DNA of the CDR3: TGTGCCAGCACCTTCCGCGGATCGTCCAATGAGCAGTTCTTC. It translates to CASTFRGSSNEQFF.

The genes are TRBV27 and TRBJ1-2; D may be TRBD1 (5 bases). Trimming removed 2 bases from V and 3 bases from J, with 19 bases in between. In germline, CDR1 is MNHEY, CDR2 SMNVEV (reference sequence). This CDR3 spans 17 amino acids. Here the CDR3 DNA reads TGTGCCAGCAGTTTACCGCGGGGGAAAAGCTCTTACTATGGCTACACCTTC. Translated: CASSLPRGKSSYYGYTF.